There are many counts of the clone carrying this T cell receptor beta chain. This CDR3 is built from 13 residues. Between the trimmed V and J ends, which lost 6 bases and 8 bases, there was a span of 16 bases. Each diagnosis was grounded in clinical symptoms, serum thyroxine and TRAb, thyroid ultrasound, and orbital computed tomography. This specimen comes from a study of T cells in Graves' hyperthyroidism and ophthalmopathy. Study-level background: Once the initial diagnosis was made, peripheral blood was obtained before any treatment.

It was RNA transcripts that yielded the amplified TCR beta CDR3 regions. In the first-round RT-PCR of the TCR CDR3, the HTBI primer set was used. TCRdb processed the multiplex PCR reads anew with MiXCR; each CDR3 protein has one entry. The repertoire holds about 350,000 distinct CDR3 sequences, with 18% as singletons. The chain carries TRBV12-3 or TRBV12-4 and TRBJ1-2; TRBD1 is a possible D gene (5 bases). This clonotype was obtained from a woman in her 40s with Graves' ophthalmopathy. Sequenced material: blood. The CDR3 DNA follows: TGTGCCAGCAGCCCTCGGGGGACGAGGGGCTACACCTTC. Amino acids: CASSPRGTRGYTF.